Each of the 13 T cell receptor beta chains below was sequenced from the same sample in a study of control samples from healthy donors and cancer patients. TCRdb's table, derived via immunoSEQ multiplex PCR, lists solely in-frame clones and lacks some. The sample has about 44,000 clones; over 65% are singletons. Sequenced sample: formalin-fixed, paraffin-embedded tissue. These receptors originate from a male donor with melanoma.

The chain recombines TRBV2 with TRBJ2-5; D possibly matches TRBD1 or TRBD2 (8 bases each). Germline V gene data show CDR1 as SNHLY and CDR2 as FYNNEI. This CDR3 has 18 residues. V was cut by 5 bases and J by 2 bases, with 24 bases left in between. CDR3 sequence: CASSTGQGGSGTQETQYF. The CDR3 DNA reads as TGTGCCAGCAGTACTGGACAGGGAGGTAGCGGGACTCAAGAGACCCAGTACTTC.

With regard to this clone: Additional DNA sequences in this sample encode the identical CDR3. The gene calls are TRBV7-8 and TRBJ2-7, with D tentatively TRBD1 (6 bases). Germline assignment: CDR1 SGHVS and CDR2 FQNEAQ. The CDR3 sequence is 15 residues long. V dropped 3 bases and J dropped 2 bases, with 14 bases sitting between them. CDR3 amino acids: CASSFGTGSTYEQYF. CDR3 coding DNA: TGTGCCAGCAGCTTCGGAACAGGGTCGACCTACGAGCAGTACTTC.

This clone was seen more than once but under ten times. The V gene is TRBV28, the J gene TRBJ2-7, with 9 nucleotides matching TRBD1. V shed 4 bases and J 2 bases; nucleotides not matched to a gene: 3. Germline V gene sequence: CDR1 MDHEN, CDR2 SYDVKM. There are 14 residues in the CDR3. The CDR3 reads CASSSGQGTYEQYF. DNA for the CDR3: TGTGCCAGCAGTTCGGGACAGGGAACCTACGAGCAGTACTTC.

This sequence joins TRBV5-6 and TRBJ1-1; unclear D gene. This CDR3 is 15 amino acids long. V lost 5 bases to trimming and J lost 10 bases, with 24 bases between them. In germline, CDR1 is SGHDT, CDR2 YYEEEE. The CDR3 protein is CASSIGPDPIMPAFF. The DNA of the CDR3 is TGTGCCAGCAGTATAGGGCCGGATCCCATCATGCCAGCTTTCTTT.

As regards this clone: A read error may account for a junction end that differs from germline. The chain is built from TRBV5-1 and TRBJ2-7; D remains unclear. The germline V gene encodes CDR1 SGHRS and CDR2 YFSETQ. The CDR3 is made up of 13 amino acids. CDR3 DNA: TGCGCCAGCAGCACGGACCTCGCCTACGAGCAGTACTTT. Encoded protein: CASSTDLAYEQYF.

The chain has TRBV3-1 (or the pseudogene TRBV3-2) and TRBJ2-3; 7 positions agree with TRBD2. Germline V gene lookup returns CDR1 LGHDT and CDR2 YNNKEL (reference sequence). The CDR3 extends over 15 amino acids. V lost 2 bases to trimming and J lost 3 bases; unmatched junction nucleotides: 5. CDR3 nucleotides: TGTGCCAGCAGCCAAAGGGCTAGCGGAACAGATACGCAGTATTTT. Its protein product is CASSQRASGTDTQYF.

In its sample, this clone is medium-sized. This sample includes further DNA sequences coding for the same CDR3. The genes are TRBV28 and TRBJ2-4; 7 bases line up with TRBD2. The CDR3 length is 16 residues. The V gene's germline CDR1 is MDHEN and CDR2 SYDVKM. V was pared by 6 bases and J by 0 bases, with 8 bases of the junction left unmatched. In DNA, the CDR3 is TGTGCCAGCAGCCCTCTAGCGGTACTAGCCAAAAACATTCAGTACTTC. It yields the protein CASSPLAVLAKNIQYF. Variable domain in full (rest from reference TRBV28 and TRBJ2-4): DVKVTQSSRYLVKRTGEKVFLECVQDMDHENMFWYRQDPGLGLRLIYFSYDVKMKEKGDIPEGYSVSREKKERFSLILESASTNQTSMYLCASSPLAVLAKNIQYFGAGTRLSVL.

The chain links TRBV4-1 to TRBJ2-3; D possibly corresponds to TRBD2 (5 bases). This CDR3 comprises 15 residues. The germline gives CDR1 MGHRA, CDR2 YSYEKL. Trimming removed 1 base from V and 1 base from J, with 9 bases in between. Here the CDR3 reads CASSQVEAGTDTQYF. CDR3 DNA: TGCGCCAGCAGCCAAGTGGAAGCGGGCACAGATACGCAGTATTTT.

This clone is medium-sized (0.01 to 0.1%) by share. Other DNA sequences in the sample encode the same CDR3. The rearrangement joins TRBV7-9 to TRBJ2-5; D gene unclear. This CDR3 contains 13 residues. Germline V CDR1 and CDR2: SEHNR, FQNEAQ (reference sequence). The V end lost 2 bases, the J end lost 4 bases, and 8 bases lay between the germline ends. In nucleotides, the CDR3 is TGTGCCAGCAGCTTAAAGGCGATAGAGACCCAGTACTTC. Its protein is CASSLKAIETQYF.

The chain is built from TRBV6-6 and TRBJ2-7; D remains unclear. From germline, CDR1 is MNHNY and CDR2 SVGAGI (reference sequence). Trimming pared 2 bases from V and 3 bases from J, leaving 11 bases between. This CDR3 has 14 residues. The CDR3 region is CASSYGSKGYEQYF. The DNA of the CDR3 is TGTGCCAGCAGTTACGGGTCAAAGGGCTACGAGCAGTACTTC.

The chain employs TRBV6-5 and TRBJ2-1, with D perhaps matching TRBD1 (5 bases). This CDR3 spans 14 amino acids. V was cut by 7 bases and J by 4 bases, with 14 bases left in between. The germline gives CDR1 MNHEY, CDR2 SVGAGI. The DNA for the CDR3 is TGTGCCAGCATCATAGCAGCAGGGTACAATGAGCAGTTCTTC. This translates into CASIIAAGYNEQFF.

To note about this clone: Other DNA sequences of this sample code for an identical CDR3. The rearrangement joins TRBV5-6 to TRBJ2-5, with no clear D. Trimming removed 4 bases from V and 7 bases from J, with 11 bases in between. CDR1 is SGHDT and CDR2 is YYEEEE in the germline V gene. The CDR3 is 12 residues long. The CDR3 sequence is CASSALSGTQYF. CDR3 in DNA: TGTGCCAGCAGCGCCCTCTCCGGGACCCAGTACTTC.

The gene calls are TRBV9 and TRBJ2-2; D may be TRBD1 (6 bases). Per the germline V gene, CDR1 is SGDLS and CDR2 is YYNGEE. The CDR3 contains 16 residues. The V and J ends lost 0 bases and 6 bases respectively, with 15 bases between them. The CDR3 region is CASSVVGQGIAGELFF. The DNA for the CDR3 is TGTGCCAGCAGCGTAGTAGGTCAGGGGATCGCCGGGGAGCTGTTTTTT.